What follows are 3 T cell receptor beta chains derived from one specimen sequenced in a study of cytomegalovirus exposure and HLA in healthy donors. The PCR used 60 Vbeta and 13 Jbeta primers. Profiling relied on immunoSEQ multiplex PCR, and the TCRdb table lists in-frame clones only, not all of them. The sample contains some 140,000 clones, 79% of which appear only once. Sequencing used PBMCs. The source is a female donor in good health and CMV-seronegative.

The V and J genes are TRBV7-2 and TRBJ2-1; TRBD1 aligns across 8 bases. CDR3 length equals 15 residues. Germline CDR1 and CDR2: SGHTA and FQGNSA. With 2 bases clipped from V and 6 bases from J, the junction kept 6 bases outside the gene matches. The CDR3 DNA is TGTGCCAGCAGCTTACCACCCACAGGGGGCAATGAGCAGTTCTTC. Protein sequence: CASSLPPTGGNEQFF.

This chain links TRBV6-5 with TRBJ2-3; no reliable D call. Trimming took off 6 bases at V and 5 bases at J, with 6 bases between the two ends. Germline V lookup: CDR1 MNHEY, CDR2 SVGAGI. CDR3 length: 11 amino acids. The CDR3: CASRVRDTQYF. The CDR3 DNA sequence: TGTGCCAGCAGGGTTAGAGATACGCAGTATTTT.

The chain links TRBV15 to TRBJ2-5; a possible D gene is TRBD2 (5 bases). The J call is doubtful: the DNA matches TRBJ2-7 better. Looked up from germline, CDR1 is LNHNV and CDR2 is YYDKDF (reference sequence). The CDR3 is 15 residues long. CDR3 DNA sequence: TGTGCCACCAGCAGAGAGTCGAGGGCCTCCTACGAGCAGTACTTC. This translates into CATSRESRASYEQYF.